The rows below give T cell receptor beta chains drawn from one sample of a study of blood T cell repertoires in COVID-19. The data were produced by immunoSEQ multiplex PCR, yet TCRdb's version contains in-frame clones alone and is incomplete. This sample has 410,000 or so clones, with around 89% found just once. Sequences were obtained from peripheral blood. The origin of the receptors is a woman between 40 and 55 years old with COVID-19, enrolled during active disease. CDR3s leave out the opening cysteine and the closing phenylalanine or tryptophan.

TRBJ2-7,TRBV27,ASSFSYGDRGSYEQY
TRBJ2-5,TRBV30,AWSRGGSSETQY
TRBJ1-4,TRBV9,ASSVGTGPGSEKLF
TRBJ1-5,TRBV5-1,ASSLFGQGSNQPQH
TRBJ2-1,TRBV7-3,ASSLRTGGYNEQF
TRBJ1-2,TRBV5-4,ASSLYYGYT
TRBJ2-7,TRBV7-2,ASTLVSGQSPYEQY
TRBJ2-7,TRBV7-2,ASSRTALYEQY
TRBJ1-1,TRBV7-2,ASSLDRSTF
TRBJ1-3,TRBV3-1/TRBV3-2,ASSQVGLGSGNTIY
TRBJ1-6,TRBV27,ASSFSGSNSPLH
TRBJ2-2,TRBV27,ASGRGRELF
TRBJ1-5,TRBV29-1,SFREGRNQPQH
TRBJ2-6,TRBV28,ASSLPPAGANVLT
TRBJ1-1,TRBV14,ASSLTRNTEAF
TRBJ1-4,TRBV5-1,ASRTSAGGDEKLF
TRBJ2-1,TRBV4-3,ASSPTSGRSTQF
TRBJ2-6,TRBV2,ASMWGAGANVLT
TRBJ1-6,TRBV5-1,ASSTKQGENSPLH
TRBJ2-1,TRBV11-3,ASAHQVGGVNEQF
TRBJ1-1,TRBV7-8,ASSGQRGLTSSTEAF
TRBJ2-4,TRBV28,ASSRYGQRENIQY
TRBJ2-1,TRBV18,ASSPLAGGGYNEQF
TRBJ1-2,TRBV6-2/TRBV6-3,ASSDGQLYGYT
TRBJ1-2,TRBV5-3,ARSPPGTSSSYGYT
TRBJ2-7,TRBV7-2,ASSPPSGRGYEQY
TRBJ2-1,TRBV7-3,ASSLSGGSYNEQF
TRBJ2-2,TRBV27,ASSLLAGLGNTGELF
TRBJ2-1,TRBV29-1,SVFPGTGNFYNEQF
TRBJ1-3,TRBV5-1,ASSPSSLSGNTIY
TRBJ2-7,TRBV7-9,ASSSPGTAFYEQY
TRBJ1-1,TRBV4-3,ASSQVAGPPNTEAF